Listed below are T cell receptor beta chains from one sample, sequenced in a study of beta chain features in type 1 diabetes. Generated by immunoSEQ multiplex PCR, the TCRdb table keeps only in-frame clones and is missing some. Seen here are 600,000 to 700,000 clones, about an eighth observed once, and the top ten hold roughly 0.12%. Sample: naive CD4+ T cells from blood. Receptor source: a young man with type 1 diabetes. Both conserved end residues are part of each CDR3. D genes are given only for firm matches. Clone size is stated in some rows and not others, as once, few, many or a class when expanded.

TRBV18	.	TRBJ2-4	few	TGTGCCAGCTCACCACAGGACCTAGCCAAAAACATTCAGTACTTC	CASSPQDLAKNIQYF
TRBV2	.	TRBJ1-6	.	TGTGCCAGCAGTAGAAGCTCCTATAATTCACCCCTCCACTTT	CASSRSSYNSPLHF
TRBV6-1	.	TRBJ1-4	.	TGTGCCAGCCGCCCCCGGGACGGTGGGGAAAAACTGTTTTTT	CASRPRDGGEKLFF
TRBV27	.	TRBJ2-5	few	TGTGCCAGCAGTTGGTGGGGCTCTGAGACCCAGTACTTC	CASSWWGSETQYF
TRBV11-2	.	TRBJ1-2	few	TGTGCCAGCAGCTTAGAAGTAGCTAACTATGGCTACACCTTC	CASSLEVANYGYTF
TRBV11-3	.	TRBJ1-1	.	TGTGCCAGCAGCCCGGGCCTGAACACTGAAGCTTTCTTT	CASSPGLNTEAFF
TRBV9	.	TRBJ1-2	.	TGTGCCAGCAGCGTAGCTAGAAACTATGGCTACACCTTC	CASSVARNYGYTF
TRBV9	TRBD2	TRBJ2-5	few	TGTGCCAGCAGCACTAGCGGGGGGCCTCAAGAGACCCAGTACTTC	CASSTSGGPQETQYF
TRBV11-3	.	TRBJ1-6	.	TGTGCCAGCAGCTCGAAAGGATCACCCCTCCACTTT	CASSSKGSPLHF
TRBV10-3	.	TRBJ1-2	.	TGTGCCATCAGTGACTTCCAGCCCGAAACGGGTGGCTACACCTTC	CAISDFQPETGGYTF
TRBV28	TRBD1	TRBJ1-5	.	TGTGCCAGCAGTTCTCCGGGACAGGGGGCGCGTCAGCCCCAGCATTTT	CASSSPGQGARQPQHF
TRBV19	TRBD1	TRBJ1-5	.	TGTGCCAGTACCATCGGACAGGGGGCTCAGCCCCAGCATTTT	CASTIGQGAQPQHF
TRBV7-2	.	TRBJ1-3	few	TGTGCCAGCAGCTCCCGGGAGTATAGAAACACCATATATTTT	CASSSREYRNTIYF
TRBV5-1	.	TRBJ2-7	.	TGCGCCAGCAGCTTTTCCGGCACAACCTACGAGCAGTACTTC	CASSFSGTTYEQYF
TRBV5-1	.	TRBJ2-5	.	TGCGCCAGCAGTGGTAGGGTAGGAGAAGAGACCCAGTACTTC	CASSGRVGEETQYF
TRBV29-1	.	TRBJ1-2	few	TGCAGCGTTGAAGGAACTAACTATGGCTACACCTTC	CSVEGTNYGYTF